This T cell receptor beta chain emerged from a study of identifying expanded T cells in peripheral blood. During the collection period, no donor immune events like infections were recorded. Points from the study as a whole: Over about two and four weeks, about 15 and 19 clones changed, versus roughly 1.2 between replicates. Across healthy donors, higher total template counts meant significantly greater approximately two-week count variance.

Of note for this clone: Its antigen is not identified.

Method: immunoSEQ multiplex PCR; TCRdb's copy keeps in-frame clones and lacks some. The repertoire holds around 130,000 clones, with 86% as singletons. The specimen was blood. The receptor was derived from a person between 18 and 75 years old in good health.

CDR3 residues: CASSLGQANTEAFF. The CDR3 DNA sequence: TGTGCCAGCAGCTTGGGACAAGCGAACACTGAAGCTTTCTTT. V is TRBV7-3 and J is TRBJ1-1; tentatively, D is TRBD1 (6 bases). With 3 bases removed from V and 1 base from J, the gap between germline ends came to 9 bases. CDR1 is SGHTA, CDR2 FQGTGA, per germline. The CDR3 is made up of 14 amino acids.